One and the same sample provided the 27 T cell receptor beta chains below, sequenced in a study of blood T cell repertoires in COVID-19. TCRdb's table, derived via immunoSEQ multiplex PCR, lists solely in-frame clones and lacks some. The data hold about 170,000 clones, with about 90% observed a single time. The material sequenced was peripheral blood. These receptors all stem from a young man with COVID-19, enrolled during active disease.

The J gene is TRBJ2-5, the V gene TRBV24-1; 7 bases agree with TRBD1. V dropped 9 bases and J dropped 5; count of bases not matched to a gene: 8. The CDR3 loop spans 13 amino acids. Germline assignment: CDR1 KGHDR and CDR2 SFDVKD. CDR3 protein: CATSGSGGETQYF. The CDR3 bases are TGTGCCACCTCGGGGTCAGGGGGTGAGACCCAGTACTTC.

The genes are TRBV30 and TRBJ1-2; 7 bases map to TRBD1. The junction had 6 bases not matched to a gene; V was cut back by 1 base and J by 4 bases. This CDR3 region has 14 residues. In germline, CDR1 is GTSNPN, CDR2 SVGIG (reference sequence). CDR3: CAWSGQGPSYGYTF. DNA for the CDR3: TGTGCCTGGAGTGGACAGGGTCCGTCCTATGGCTACACCTTC.

V is TRBV19 and J is TRBJ2-2; 10 bases match TRBD1. Germline loops: CDR1 LNHDA, CDR2 SQIVND (reference sequence). The ends lost 7 bases at V and 6 bases at J; junction bases unmatched: 8. The CDR3 has 15 amino acids. CDR3 loop: CASTKRQGASGELFF. The CDR3 DNA reads TGTGCCAGTACTAAGCGACAGGGGGCTTCCGGGGAGCTGTTTTTT.

The chain links TRBV16 to TRBJ1-5, with D uncertain. The germline gives CDR1 KGHSY, CDR2 FQNENV. V was cut by 4 bases and J by 2 bases, with 12 bases left in between. The CDR3 runs to 15 residues. CDR3 sequence (DNA): TGTGCCAGCAGCCCCCGGACTGGGGGCAATCAGCCCCAGCATTTT. Protein sequence: CASSPRTGGNQPQHF.

This chain uses TRBV5-1 with TRBJ2-1; D uncertain. The germline V gene has CDR1 SGHRS and CDR2 YFSETQ. V was trimmed by 0 bases and J by 0 bases, leaving 7 bases between them. The CDR3 is made up of 15 amino acids. CDR3 loop: CASSLGLLSYNEQFF. CDR3 DNA sequence: TGCGCCAGCAGCTTGGGACTTCTCTCCTACAATGAGCAGTTCTTC.

The gene calls are TRBV30 and TRBJ2-3, with a tentative D call TRBD2 (7 bases). The CDR3 spans 14 residues. From germline, CDR1 is GTSNPN and CDR2 SVGIG (reference sequence). Deletions cut 1 base from V and 6 bases from J, with 14 bases between. The CDR3 loop is CAWSEGGVWDTQYF. CDR3 nucleotide sequence: TGTGCCTGGAGTGAGGGGGGGGTGTGGGATACGCAGTATTTT.

V usage is TRBV6-5 and J usage is TRBJ1-2; 9 bases are shared with TRBD1. Germline values: CDR1 MNHEY, CDR2 SVGAGI. V shed 2 bases and J 3 bases; nucleotides not matched to a gene: 1. The CDR3 totals 14 residues. The CDR3, as DNA: TGTGCCAGCAGTTACCGGACAGGGGACTATGGCTACACCTTC. This translates into CASSYRTGDYGYTF.

The V call is TRBV11-1, the J call TRBJ2-2; 8 nucleotides align to TRBD2. The V segment lost 3 bases and the J segment 1 base; nucleotides outside the gene matches: 1. CDR3 size: 15 residues. Germline lookup yields CDR1 SGHAT and CDR2 FQDESV (reference sequence). In DNA, the CDR3 is TGTGCCAGCAGCTTCACTAGCGGGAACACCGGGGAGCTGTTTTTT. This encodes CASSFTSGNTGELFF.

This clone was seen a few times. V and J are TRBV28 and TRBJ1-4; TRBD1 aligns across 7 bases. J was trimmed by 4 bases and V by 4 bases; bases with no gene match: 6. Germline V gene lookup returns CDR1 MDHEN and CDR2 SYDVKM. The CDR3 consists of 15 residues. CDR3 in amino acids: CASSSTGVINEKLFF. CDR3 coding DNA: TGTGCCAGCAGTTCCACAGGGGTTATTAATGAAAAACTGTTTTTT.

This sequence joins TRBV28 and TRBJ2-5; the D is unclear. The CDR3 length is 14 residues. Germline V lookup: CDR1 MDHEN, CDR2 SYDVKM. Trimming left V 6 bases short and J 3 bases short, with 14 bases between. CDR3 sequence (DNA): TGTGCCAGCAGCCCCGGTAGCACCAAAGAGACCCAGTACTTC. Amino acid sequence: CASSPGSTKETQYF.

The rearrangement joins TRBV6-1 to TRBJ1-5, with a possible D match to TRBD1 (6 bases). CDR3 length: 14 amino acids. The germline gives CDR1 MNHNS, CDR2 SASEGT. V gave up 2 bases and J gave up 9 bases, with 14 bases separating them. The CDR3: CASSETTGPGPQHF. CDR3 sequence (DNA): TGTGCCAGCAGTGAAACGACAGGCCCCGGGCCCCAGCATTTT.

The chain has TRBV9 and TRBJ2-2, with D perhaps TRBD2 (7 bases). The CDR3 is made up of 18 amino acids. The V gene's germline CDR1 is SGDLS and CDR2 YYNGEE. Trimming cost V 3 bases and J 7 bases, with 25 bases left between them. CDR3 residues: CASSATPGGGPIDGELFF. The CDR3, as DNA: TGTGCCAGCAGCGCGACTCCTGGCGGGGGCCCCATAGACGGGGAGCTGTTTTTT.

The gene calls are TRBV6-5 and TRBJ2-5; a weak D match, TRBD1 (6 bases). The germline V gene has CDR1 MNHEY and CDR2 SVGAGI. Trimming left V 4 bases short and J 7 bases short, with 16 bases between. The CDR3 is 14 amino acids. CDR3 nucleotide sequence: TGTGCCAGCAGTTCCCAGGGGATCGGCGGGACCCAGTACTTC. Translating it yields CASSSQGIGGTQYF.

In DNA, the CDR3 is TGTGCCAGCAGCCAAGATACTAGCGGGGGCCAGCCCCTTTCCTACGAGCAGTACTTC. This codes for CASSQDTSGGQPLSYEQYF. This rearrangement joins TRBV14 to TRBJ2-7, with 11 positions matching TRBD2. The CDR3 contains 19 residues. The V gene end was trimmed by 0 bases and the J gene end by 1 base; junction bases not matched to a gene: 11. Germline V lookup: CDR1 SGHDN, CDR2 FVKESK. The variable domain in full, completed from reference TRBV14 and TRBJ2-7, reads EAGVTQFPSHSVIEKGQTVTLRCDPISGHDNLYWYRRVMGKEIKFLLHFVKESKQDESGMPNNRFLAERTGGTYSTLKVQPAELEDSGVYFCASSQDTSGGQPLSYEQYFGPGTRLTVT.

The CDR3 DNA sequence: TGTGCCATCAGTGCGTCAGTTAACAGGGATAGCAATCAGCCCCAGCATTTT. Translation: CAISASVNRDSNQPQHF. This chain uses TRBV10-3 with TRBJ1-5, with D possibly being TRBD1 (6 bases). This CDR3 region has 17 residues. V lost 4 bases to trimming and J lost 0 bases, with 16 bases between them. Germline CDR1 and CDR2: ENHRY and SYGVKD.

The rearrangement uses TRBV30 and TRBJ1-4; 11 positions agree with TRBD1. Trimming removed 2 bases from V and 6 bases from J; junction bases left unmatched: 2. This CDR3 has 14 amino acids. CDR1 GTSNPN and CDR2 SVGIG come from the germline V gene (reference sequence). The CDR3 DNA follows: TGTGCCTGGAGTAGGACAGGGGGCGATGAAAAACTGTTTTTT. As protein: CAWSRTGGDEKLFF.

The V call is TRBV14, the J call TRBJ1-5; 8 bases map to TRBD1. This CDR3 has 19 amino acids. From germline, CDR1 is SGHDN and CDR2 FVKESK. Trimming cost V 3 bases and J 2 bases; bases outside gene matches: 15. CDR3: CASSHPKRQGAMGNQPQHF. In DNA, the CDR3 is TGTGCCAGCAGCCATCCAAAGCGGCAGGGGGCGATGGGCAATCAGCCCCAGCATTTT.

The genes are TRBV19 and TRBJ1-2; TRBD1 aligns across 7 bases. V gave up 7 bases and J gave up 1 base; unmatched junction bases: 12. CDR1 and CDR2 (germline): LNHDA, SQIVND (reference sequence). The CDR3 runs to 16 residues. The CDR3 loop reads CASKFDRDSSNYGYTF. The DNA for the CDR3 is TGTGCCAGTAAATTCGACAGGGATTCTAGTAACTATGGCTACACCTTC.

The V gene is TRBV27, the J gene TRBJ1-2; 7 bases align to TRBD1. The CDR3 consists of 13 residues. With 5 bases clipped from V and 4 bases from J, the junction kept 4 bases outside the gene matches. The germline V gene encodes CDR1 MNHEY and CDR2 SMNVEV (reference sequence). The CDR3: CASSLGQAYGYTF. The CDR3 nucleotides are TGTGCCAGCAGTCTCGGACAGGCCTATGGCTACACCTTC.

The count of this clone is one. The chain couples TRBV6-5 to TRBJ1-1, with 9 bases lining up with TRBD1. The CDR3 loop spans 16 amino acids. The V gene's germline CDR1 is MNHEY and CDR2 SVGAGI. J lost 0 bases, V lost 4 bases, and 6 bases had no gene match. The CDR3 sequence is CASSSTGGVVNTEAFF. CDR3 DNA: TGTGCCAGCAGTTCGACAGGGGGTGTGGTGAACACTGAAGCTTTCTTT.

CDR3 sequence: CASSWTGTNQPQHF. In nucleotides, the CDR3 is TGTGCCAGCAGCTGGACAGGAACCAATCAGCCCCAGCATTTT. The rearrangement uses TRBV2 and TRBJ1-5; TRBD1 agrees at 7 bases. Germline-derived CDR1 and CDR2 are SNHLY and FYNNEI. This CDR3 is built from 14 residues. The junction had 5 bases not matched to a gene; V was cut back by 6 bases and J by 3 bases.

The rearrangement uses TRBV7-2 and TRBJ1-1; unclear D gene. V was clipped by 5 bases and J by 0 bases, with 7 bases between them. Looked up from germline, CDR1 is SGHTA and CDR2 is FQGNSA. The CDR3 runs 13 residues. CDR3 region: CASSRTLNTEAFF. CDR3 sequence (DNA): TGTGCCAGCAGCCGTACTCTGAACACTGAAGCTTTCTTT. The complete variable domain, with remaining parts taken from reference TRBV7-2 and TRBJ1-1, reads GAGVSQSPSNKVTEKGKDVELRCDPISGHTALYWYRQSLGQGLEFLIYFQGNSAPDKSGLPSDRFSAERTGGSVSTLTIQRTQQEDSAVYLCASSRTLNTEAFFGQGTRLTVV.

The CDR3 DNA reads TGTGCCACCAGCAGAGATAATCTGGCCCAGCCCCAGCATTTT. Protein product: CATSRDNLAQPQHF. The gene calls are TRBV15 and TRBJ1-5; D unresolved. V lost 0 bases, J lost 7 bases, and 10 bases lay in between. CDR1 is LNHNV, CDR2 YYDKDF, per germline (reference sequence). The CDR3 is 14 amino acids. The whole variable domain, remainder taken from reference TRBV15 and TRBJ1-5, is DAMVIQNPRYQVTQFGKPVTLSCSQTLNHNVMYWYQQKSSQAPKLLFHYYDKDFNNEADTPDNFQSRRPNTSFCFLDIRSPGLGDTAMYLCATSRDNLAQPQHFGDGTRLSIL.

The chain combines TRBV11-2 with TRBJ1-1; D unresolved. The V end was cut by 6 bases, the J end by 11 bases, with 16 bases between. The germline V gene encodes CDR1 SGHAT and CDR2 FQNNGV. This CDR3 region has 12 residues. DNA of the CDR3: TGTGCCAGCAGTCGGGCCTATGGAGGGGCTTTCTTT. This translates into CASSRAYGGAFF. Full variable domain (missing parts from reference TRBV11-2 and TRBJ1-1): EAGVAQSPRYKIIEKRQSVAFWCNPISGHATLYWYQQILGQGPKLLIQFQNNGVVDDSQLPKDRFSAERLKGVDSTLKIQPAKLEDSAVYLCASSRAYGGAFFGQGTRLTVV.

The chain links TRBV12-3 or TRBV12-4 to TRBJ1-2, with D unclear. The V end lost 7 bases, the J end lost 2 bases, and 11 bases lay between the germline ends. The CDR3 is 13 amino acids. Here the CDR3 DNA reads TGTGCCAGCATGCCCGGGTTCAACTATGGCTACACCTTC. It translates to CASMPGFNYGYTF.

V gene TRBV5-1 combines with J gene TRBJ2-3; 10 bases fit TRBD2. Losses at the gene ends were 1 base for V and 4 bases for J; bases not matched to a gene: 12. The CDR3 extends over 18 amino acids. Germline V CDR1 and CDR2: SGHRS, YFSETQ. CDR3 sequence (DNA): TGCGCCAGCAGCTTGTCCGGGGTAGCGGGAGGTGGGGCAGATACGCAGTATTTT. Translating it yields CASSLSGVAGGGADTQYF.

The chain joins TRBV5-3 to TRBJ1-4; 9 bases align to TRBD1. TRBV5-3 is noted as an ORF with a role that remains uncertain. V shed 5 bases and J 6 bases; nucleotides not matched to a gene: 5. This CDR3 region has 14 residues. DNA of the CDR3: TGTGCCAGAAGTTTCCGACAGGGGGATGAAAAACTGTTTTTT. It is translated as CARSFRQGDEKLFF.